Listed below are T cell receptor beta chains from one sample, sequenced in a study of T cells in Graves' hyperthyroidism and ophthalmopathy. TCRdb processed the multiplex PCR reads anew with MiXCR; each CDR3 protein has one entry. The repertoire consists of about 520,000 distinct CDR3 sequences, with 24% occurring once and the leading ten covering around 10%. The specimen sequenced was blood. These receptors were collected from a woman aged 30 to 39 with Graves' ophthalmopathy. Each CDR3 is given with its conserved first and last residue. D genes are given only for firm matches.

TRBV20-1,NA,CSAHRGRSSYEQYF
TRBV7-2,NA,CASSLGGFSYEQYF
TRBV19,NA,CASSIEDGTNQPQHF
TRBV30,TRBD1,CAWSDDRDYLGYGYTF
TRBV6-1,NA,CASSDDWYAEAFF
TRBV15,NA,CATSPGLPNTGELFF
TRBV28,NA,CASGRPRDGYTF
TRBV6-2/TRBV6-3,NA,CASSYSAKTGGSGQPQYF
TRBV18,NA,CASRLASEQYF
TRBV2,NA,CASSPGRERGYTF
TRBV6-1,NA,CASRTYLYSGANVLTF